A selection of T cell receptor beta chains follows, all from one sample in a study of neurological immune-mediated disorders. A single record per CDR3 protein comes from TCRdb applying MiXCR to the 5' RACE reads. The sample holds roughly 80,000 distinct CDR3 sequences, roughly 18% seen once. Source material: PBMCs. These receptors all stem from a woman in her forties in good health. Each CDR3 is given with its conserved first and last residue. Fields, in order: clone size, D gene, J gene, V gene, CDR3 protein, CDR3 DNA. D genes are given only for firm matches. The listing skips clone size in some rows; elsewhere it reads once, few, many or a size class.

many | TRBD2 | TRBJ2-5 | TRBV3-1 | CASSQDPGTSTETQYF | TGTGCCAGCAGCCAAGACCCGGGGACTAGCACAGAGACCCAGTACTTC
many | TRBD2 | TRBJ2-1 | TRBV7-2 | CASRVSGGGNEQFF | TGTGCCAGCAGGGTTAGCGGGGGGGGAAATGAGCAGTTCTTC
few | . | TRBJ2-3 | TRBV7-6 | CASSSWTATSTDTQYF | TGTGCCAGCAGCTCCTGGACAGCCACTAGCACAGATACGCAGTATTTT
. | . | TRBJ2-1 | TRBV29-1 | CSVVPGQDEQFF | TGCAGCGTTGTACCCGGCCAGGACGAGCAGTTCTTC
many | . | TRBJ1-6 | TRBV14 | CASSEGRYNSPLHF | TGTGCCAGCAGCGAGGGACGGTATAATTCACCCCTCCACTTT
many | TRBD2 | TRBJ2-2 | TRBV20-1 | CSARKAGDTGELFF | TGCAGTGCTAGAAAAGCGGGGGACACCGGGGAGCTGTTTTTT
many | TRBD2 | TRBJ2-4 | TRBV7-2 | CASSLEGLGNGIQYF | TGTGCCAGCAGCTTAGAGGGACTAGGCAACGGCATTCAGTACTTC
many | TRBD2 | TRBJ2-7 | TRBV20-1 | CSAIAGGSYEQYF | TGCAGTGCTATAGCGGGGGGGTCCTACGAGCAGTACTTC
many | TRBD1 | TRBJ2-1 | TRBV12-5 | CASGPGTGGNEQFF | TGTGCTAGTGGTCCCGGGACAGGGGGCAATGAGCAGTTCTTC
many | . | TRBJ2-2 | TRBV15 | CATSKPVATGELFF | TGTGCCACCTCAAAACCGGTGGCCACCGGGGAGCTGTTTTTT
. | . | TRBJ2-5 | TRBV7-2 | CASSHYDRAEYF | TGTGCCAGCAGCCATTACGACAGAGCAGAGTACTTC